A selection of T cell receptor beta chains follows, all from one sample in a study of cytomegalovirus exposure and HLA in healthy donors. Method: immunoSEQ multiplex PCR; TCRdb's copy keeps in-frame clones and lacks some. Here the sample spans some 180,000 clones, about four fifths being singletons. Specimen: PBMCs. The receptor set was obtained from a man in his forties or fifties in good health and CMV-seropositive. CDR3s include the opening cysteine and the closing phenylalanine or tryptophan.

cdr3_aa: CASSPRGQNTGELFF; v_call: TRBV9
cdr3_aa: CASSSRGAFILTDTQYF; v_call: TRBV7-3
cdr3_aa: CASSPRTLKNTEAFF; v_call: TRBV18
cdr3_aa: CANSRGGARNIQYF; v_call: TRBV6-4
cdr3_aa: CASSVVVSETQYF; v_call: TRBV2
cdr3_aa: CASSVGTSGGYTDTQYF; v_call: TRBV9
cdr3_aa: CASSTAGDRARYEQYF; v_call: TRBV27
cdr3_aa: CASSARPLTEAFF; v_call: TRBV7-9
cdr3_aa: CASSLDQFFEQYF; v_call: TRBV11-2
cdr3_aa: CASSWAGNTGELFF; v_call: TRBV5-1
cdr3_aa: CASSLWGGAGSSYEQYF; v_call: TRBV7-9
cdr3_aa: CASSPQGGVLYNEQFF; v_call: TRBV7-3
cdr3_aa: CASSDSTGGSSYEQYF; v_call: TRBV9
cdr3_aa: CASSFEIRGLGLDEQYF; v_call: TRBV5-1
cdr3_aa: CASSEASPGRAYEQYF; v_call: TRBV2
cdr3_aa: CASSEDGDRVSYEQYF; v_call: TRBV6-1
cdr3_aa: CASSLGRTRVETQYF; v_call: TRBV5-1
cdr3_aa: CASSEGQGISGANVLTF; v_call: TRBV2
cdr3_aa: CASSPDRVTNEKLFF; v_call: TRBV18
cdr3_aa: CASSEGTGRDQYCF; v_call: TRBV2
cdr3_aa: CASSEWPPRDEQFF; v_call: TRBV10-2
cdr3_aa: CAISAGGGSSYNSPLHF; v_call: TRBV10-3
cdr3_aa: CASSQERLRANPRGNTGELFF; v_call: TRBV4-1
cdr3_aa: CASSEPLGRYQETQYF; v_call: TRBV7-2
cdr3_aa: CASSINLAGALGDTQYF; v_call: TRBV19
cdr3_aa: CASSLDRRSLWGYTF; v_call: TRBV7-2
cdr3_aa: CASGLAGGSYEQYF; v_call: TRBV28
cdr3_aa: CASSHPGGKELYGYTF; v_call: TRBV4-2
cdr3_aa: CASSYTLGALSGANVLTF; v_call: TRBV7-3
cdr3_aa: CATSRDGRAGSPLHF; v_call: TRBV15
cdr3_aa: CASSRQGSKNIQYF; v_call: TRBV7-2
cdr3_aa: CASSGAGGPSDTQYF; v_call: TRBV7-8
cdr3_aa: CASSAGQRTQETQYF; v_call: TRBV7-9
cdr3_aa: CASIFGGENTQYF; v_call: TRBV6-1
cdr3_aa: CASSMGGLAGKETQYF; v_call: TRBV19
cdr3_aa: CASSVRGGYEQYF; v_call: TRBV6-4
cdr3_aa: CASTPRGRGQGVDEQFF; v_call: TRBV4-1
cdr3_aa: CASSFQMVSSNEQFF; v_call: TRBV7-2
cdr3_aa: CASSVGPTGTGNEQFF; v_call: TRBV9
cdr3_aa: CASSTWTGSNEQFF; v_call: TRBV6-5
cdr3_aa: CASSFGQGNEQYF; v_call: TRBV5-4
cdr3_aa: CASSLVGVGQGGYEQYF; v_call: TRBV5-6
cdr3_aa: CAISESSRWETQYF; v_call: TRBV10-3
cdr3_aa: CASRNDRTSGLYNEQFF; v_call: TRBV7-2
cdr3_aa: CAINQNGQGGDTQYF; v_call: TRBV10-3
cdr3_aa: CASSQALTSGYLRFF; v_call: TRBV4-3
cdr3_aa: CASRSTGGSYEQYF; v_call: TRBV6-5
cdr3_aa: CASSFGAHPQAQYF; v_call: TRBV5-6
cdr3_aa: CASRRTAQETQYF; v_call: TRBV5-5
cdr3_aa: CASSGQGDIQYF; v_call: TRBV2
cdr3_aa: CASSSQGTKNIQYF; v_call: TRBV7-2
cdr3_aa: CASSQEGQGTYEQYF; v_call: TRBV4-2
cdr3_aa: CASSAAGPTGHEQFF; v_call: TRBV19
cdr3_aa: CSVVDGRLLDTQYF; v_call: TRBV29-1
cdr3_aa: CASSVFGQQETQYF; v_call: TRBV6-1
cdr3_aa: CASRRTGGSYEQYF; v_call: TRBV5-1
cdr3_aa: CASRTPGDEKLFF; v_call: TRBV6-6